This TCR beta chain was recovered during a study of OX40 agonist ivuxolimab in advanced cancers. Trimming cost V 5 bases and J 6 bases; bases outside gene matches: 7. Per germline, CDR1 LNHDA and CDR2 SQIVND (reference sequence). The CDR3 consists of 14 residues. Some clones are missing from TCRdb's copy, which holds only in-frame ones; the method was immunoSEQ multiplex PCR. The data contain 72,000 or so clones, roughly nine tenths of them singletons. This clone was recorded a few times. The clonotype was recovered from an adult with an advanced solid tumor such as melanoma, head and neck, liver or kidney cancer. The starting material was CD4+ or CD8+ T cells sorted from blood, obtained in a trial of the OX40 agonist ivuxolimab. The rearrangement uses TRBV19 and TRBJ2-7, with 10 bases fitting TRBD1. The DNA for the CDR3 is TGTGCCAGTAGTGAAGGGACAGGGGCGCGCGAGCAGTACTTC. The encoded protein is CASSEGTGAREQYF.